This TCR beta chain is from a study of patients and donors after allogeneic stem cell transplantation. MiXCR, run by TCRdb on the RT-PCR reads, gives a single entry per CDR3 protein. The sample has about 2,500 distinct CDR3 sequences; roughly 8% are singletons. By frequency in the sample, this clonotype is medium-sized (0.01 to 0.1%). This TCR was recovered from a human donor who was either an allogeneic HSCT recipient or a stem cell or donor lymphocyte infusion donor (not recorded which). It is not recorded whose cells these are; they may come from a transplant donor. The specimen was blood, either unsorted or a sorted T cell fraction (not recorded which).

The CDR3 protein is CASSATGPGENSPLHF. The CDR3 region has the DNA TGTGCCAGCTCCGCGACAGGGCCCGGAGAGAACTCACCCCTCCACTTT. V is TRBV18 and J is TRBJ1-6; 7 nucleotides line up with TRBD1. The CDR3 covers 16 residues. The trim removed 6 bases at V and 10 bases at J, leaving 15 bases unmatched. From germline, CDR1 is KGHSH and CDR2 LQKENI.